This record covers a single T cell receptor (beta chain). The sample comes from a study of T cell changes during pregnancy in multiple sclerosis. CDR3 size: 13 residues. CDR1 is SGHTA and CDR2 is FQGNSA in the germline V gene. The ends lost 5 bases at V and 4 bases at J; junction bases unmatched: 2. The repertoire was sequenced with immunoSEQ multiplex PCR; TCRdb's copy has only in-frame clones and lacks some. Counted here are roughly 56,000 clones, roughly 87% occurring once; the ten biggest clones make up over 1.5%. This receptor was obtained from a female donor with multiple sclerosis, enrolled in a pregnancy study. The chain links TRBV7-2 to TRBJ2-1, with 7 bases identical to TRBD1. Sequenced material: peripheral blood, taken in the first trimester of pregnancy. The CDR3: CASSPGQYNEQFF. In nucleotides, the CDR3 is TGTGCCAGCAGCCCGGGACAGTACAATGAGCAGTTCTTC.